The rows below give T cell receptor beta chains drawn from one sample of a study of OX40 agonist ivuxolimab in advanced cancers. Libraries were prepared by immunoSEQ multiplex PCR; TCRdb keeps only in-frame clonotypes and omits some of them. The sample yields 50,000 to 75,000 clones, 91% seen once. This specimen consisted of CD4+ or CD8+ T cells sorted from blood, obtained in a trial of the OX40 agonist ivuxolimab. These receptors all stem from an adult with an advanced solid tumor such as melanoma, head and neck, liver or kidney cancer. CDR3s include the opening cysteine and the closing phenylalanine or tryptophan. The D gene is left open where the match is weak. The listing skips clone size in some rows; elsewhere it reads once, few, many or a size class.

length	D	V	J	size	DNA	CDR3
14	TRBD1	TRBV6-1	TRBJ2-5	NA	TGTGCCAGCAGCCAAGGGGGCACCGAAGAGACCCAGTACTTC	CASSQGGTEETQYF
15	NA	TRBV5-1	TRBJ2-6	NA	TGCGCCAGCAGCCCGGCATCTGCTGGGGCCAACGTCCTGACTTTC	CASSPASAGANVLTF
15	TRBD2	TRBV5-4	TRBJ2-7	NA	TGTGCCAGCAGCCGGGCTTCGGCGGGAGCCTACGAGCAGTACTTC	CASSRASAGAYEQYF
14	TRBD1	TRBV2	TRBJ2-5	NA	TGTGCCAGCAGTGCGACAGGGGGCGCAGAGACCCAGTACTTC	CASSATGGAETQYF
14	NA	TRBV2	TRBJ2-7	once	TGTGCCAGCAATCCTACGACGGGCAACTACGAGCAGTACTTC	CASNPTTGNYEQYF
14	NA	TRBV7-9	TRBJ1-3	NA	TGTGCCAGCAGCCCCGCACAGGGTGGAAACACCATATATTTT	CASSPAQGGNTIYF
16	TRBD1	TRBV2	TRBJ1-2	NA	TGTGCCAGCAGGGACTATGGGACAGGGGACCCCTATGGCTACACCTTC	CASRDYGTGDPYGYTF
14	NA	TRBV28	TRBJ2-7	few	TGTGCCAGCAGTACCCCCGGGACCTCCTACGAGCAGTACTTC	CASSTPGTSYEQYF
16	TRBD1	TRBV5-1	TRBJ2-2	NA	TGCGCCAGCAGCTTGGCCGGACAGGGTAACACCGGGGAGCTGTTTTTT	CASSLAGQGNTGELFF
14	TRBD1	TRBV19	TRBJ2-1	NA	TGTGCCAGTCTGGACAGGGGATTCTCCAATGAGCAGTTCTTC	CASLDRGFSNEQFF
11	NA	TRBV20-1	TRBJ2-7	NA	TGCAGTGGCACTAGCACCTACGAGCAGTACTTC	CSGTSTYEQYF
13	NA	TRBV6-6	TRBJ1-2	NA	TGTGCCAGCAGTCTGGACCCAGTGGGAGGCTACACCTTC	CASSLDPVGGYTF
16	TRBD1	TRBV19	TRBJ1-3	NA	TGTGCCAGTAGTCGGGACAGGGGGTCTCTTGGAAACACCATATATTTT	CASSRDRGSLGNTIYF
11	NA	TRBV2	TRBJ2-7	NA	TGTGCCAGCAGTGAAGCGCGGGGTTTCCGCTTC	CASSEARGFRF
16	TRBD1	TRBV2	TRBJ1-1	few	TGTGCCAGCAGTGATGCAGGGGGTCAATCGAACACTGAAGCTTTCTTT	CASSDAGGQSNTEAFF
11	NA	TRBV7-7	TRBJ1-1	NA	TGTGCTAGCAGCTTGGGGGAGGGAGCTTTCTTT	CASSLGEGAFF
12	NA	TRBV5-4	TRBJ1-2	NA	TGTGCCAGCAGCGGGGTTAGTAATGGCTACACCTTC	CASSGVSNGYTF
11	NA	TRBV28	TRBJ2-7	once	TGTGCCAGCAGTTTAGGGAACGAGCAGTACTTC	CASSLGNEQYF
13	TRBD1	TRBV6-1	TRBJ1-2	NA	TGTGCCAGCCTTAATTGGCAAATGGGGACAGCCTCCTTC	CASLNWQMGTASF
15	NA	TRBV5-5	TRBJ1-5	NA	TGTGCCAGCAGCTTGAGATTTCAGGGCAATCAGCCCCAGCATTTT	CASSLRFQGNQPQHF
11	NA	TRBV2	TRBJ2-2	NA	TGTGCCAGCAGGCAGGGCTGGGAGCTGTTTTTT	CASRQGWELFF
18	TRBD2	TRBV9	TRBJ2-3	NA	TGTGCCAGCAGCCCCCGAAGGACTCTAGCGGGGGGGGAGGATACGCAGTATTTT	CASSPRRTLAGGEDTQYF
18	TRBD2	TRBV4-2	TRBJ2-1	NA	TGTGCCAGCAGCCAGAATCAGCGGGAGGGGGTATCCTACAATGAGCAGTTCTTC	CASSQNQREGVSYNEQFF
15	NA	TRBV6-4	TRBJ2-3	NA	TGTGCCAGCAGCGTGACGGGGTTAGCACAAGATACGCAGTATTTT	CASSVTGLAQDTQYF
16	TRBD1	TRBV7-6	TRBJ2-5	NA	TGTGCCAGCACCCAGACTCCGGGACAGGGGTCTGGGACCCAGTACTTC	CASTQTPGQGSGTQYF
17	NA	TRBV7-2	TRBJ2-2	NA	TGTGCCAGCAGCCTCTTACTCCAGTCCCCGAGGGCCGGGGAGCTGTTTTTT	CASSLLLQSPRAGELFF
12	NA	TRBV5-1	TRBJ2-1	NA	TGCGCCAGCAGCGGAGACCTCTATGAGCAGTTCTTC	CASSGDLYEQFF
18	TRBD2	TRBV7-9	TRBJ2-3	NA	TGTGCCAGCAGCCCAGGGGGCTGGACTAGCGGGAGGGAAGATACGCAGTATTTT	CASSPGGWTSGREDTQYF
15	NA	TRBV19	TRBJ2-7	NA	TGTGCCAGTAGTCCTTATACCGGGGGAGCCTACGAGCAGTACTTC	CASSPYTGGAYEQYF
15	TRBD2	TRBV7-3	TRBJ2-3	NA	TGTGCCAGCAGCCCGACTAGCCGATACACAGATACGCAGTATTTT	CASSPTSRYTDTQYF
14	NA	TRBV18	TRBJ2-7	NA	TGTGCCAGCTCACCGTTTTACGGGTCCAGCGAGCAGTACTTC	CASSPFYGSSEQYF
15	NA	TRBV19	TRBJ2-5	NA	TGTGCCAGTACCCAGGGGGGGGCCAGGGATCATCGCCAGTACTTC	CASTQGGARDHRQYF